This T cell receptor (beta chain) was sequenced during a study of blood T cell repertoires in COVID-19. Study at large: Both acute and convalescent COVID-19 samples were obtained from the United States, Italy and Spain.

The CDR3 contains 14 residues. Germline V CDR1 and CDR2: SNHLY, FYNNEI. Trimming cost V 6 bases and J 8 bases, with 16 bases left between them. As processed by the authors: Amplified reference gene primers provided the basis for estimating nucleated cell counts. Repertoires were generated with immunoSEQ multiplex PCR, while TCRdb's copy carries only in-frame clones and drops some. The V and J calls and clone size were taken over from that table, and D and trimming were inferred from the DNA. Of some 210,000 clones listed, 82% were seen once; the top ten hold less than 15%. The receptor comes from a middle-aged woman with acute or convalescent COVID-19. The sample consisted of peripheral blood. The genes are TRBV2 and TRBJ1-4; possible D gene TRBD1, 6 bases. CDR3 sequence reads: CASRYRVNKEKLFF. In DNA, the CDR3 is TGTGCCAGCAGATACAGGGTAAATAAGGAAAAACTGTTTTTT.